This entry lists 23 T cell receptor beta chains sequenced from one sample in a study of OX40 agonist ivuxolimab in advanced cancers. Assay used: immunoSEQ multiplex PCR; TCRdb lists only in-frame clones, some missing. The profile covers approximately 66,000 clones, with over 75% appearing a single time and about 6% taken by the ten largest. The sample here was CD4+ or CD8+ T cells sorted from blood, taken in a trial of the OX40 agonist ivuxolimab. The receptors shown here come from an adult with an advanced solid tumor such as melanoma, head and neck, liver or kidney cancer.

The chain couples TRBV4-2 to TRBJ1-2; D gene uncertain. V was cut by 1 base and J by 2 bases, with 11 bases left in between. This CDR3 is 15 amino acids long. Germline V lookup: CDR1 LGHNA, CDR2 YNFKEQ. This CDR3 reads CASSQGMGRNYGYTF. The CDR3 bases are TGTGCCAGCAGCCAAGGGATGGGAAGAAACTATGGCTACACCTTC.

This chain connects TRBV5-8 to TRBJ2-7; D uncertain. This CDR3 comprises 14 residues. Germline lookup yields CDR1 SGHTS and CDR2 YDEGEE. Trimming took off 2 bases at V and 1 base at J, with 10 bases between the two ends. The CDR3 here is CASSFGYSSYEQYF. As DNA, the CDR3 is TGTGCCAGCAGCTTTGGATATTCTTCCTACGAGCAGTACTTC.

This clone was found once. CDR3 DNA sequence: TGTGCCAGTAGTCTCACCTTCGGCGGCTACAATGAGCAGTTCTTC. Protein product: CASSLTFGGYNEQFF. The V and J genes are TRBV19 and TRBJ2-1; D is unresolved. This CDR3 is 15 amino acids long. Germline V lookup: CDR1 LNHDA, CDR2 SQIVND (reference sequence). The ends were cut back, 5 bases at V and 3 bases at J, with 14 bases in the middle.

The chain joins TRBV28 to TRBJ2-5, with 7 bases fitting TRBD2. Trimming took 3 bases from V and 1 from J; bases not matched to a gene: 2. Germline loops: CDR1 MDHEN, CDR2 SYDVKM. CDR3 length: 14 residues. CDR3 protein: CASSLGGGQETQYF. The DNA of the CDR3 is TGTGCCAGCAGTTTGGGGGGGGGCCAAGAGACCCAGTACTTC.

This clone occurred a few times. The rearrangement joins TRBV7-9 to TRBJ2-3; 7 bases line up with TRBD2. In germline, CDR1 is SEHNR, CDR2 FQNEAQ (reference sequence). Trimming took 5 bases from V and 1 from J; bases not matched to a gene: 15. CDR3 length: 18 amino acids. The CDR3 DNA sequence: TGTGCCAGCAGCCCACGTGAGGCGCGGGAGATGGGCACAGATACGCAGTATTTT. It yields the protein CASSPREAREMGTDTQYF.

The chain joins TRBV7-9 to TRBJ2-2; TRBD1 matches at 9 bases. The trim removed 3 bases at V and 1 base at J, leaving 0 bases unmatched. The germline V gene encodes CDR1 SEHNR and CDR2 FQNEAQ (reference sequence). The CDR3 is made up of 15 amino acids. The CDR3 reads CASSLGQGNTGELFF. The CDR3, as DNA: TGTGCCAGCAGCTTGGGACAGGGGAACACCGGGGAGCTGTTTTTT.

The chain combines TRBV7-8 with TRBJ1-5, with 7 nucleotides matching TRBD1. Germline V gene data show CDR1 as SGHVS and CDR2 as FQNEAQ. The CDR3 length is 19 residues. V was clipped by 5 bases and J by 6 bases; unmatched bases: 22. In DNA form, the CDR3 reads TGTGCCAGCAGCCCCCAATCGTGCTCCCGTGCAGGGGGGGCTCAGCCCCAGCATTTT. This gives the protein CASSPQSCSRAGGAQPQHF. The whole variable domain, remainder taken from reference TRBV7-8 and TRBJ1-5, is GAGVSQSPRYKVAKRGQDVALRCDPISGHVSLFWYQQALGQGPEFLTYFQNEAQLDKSGLPSDRFFAERPEGSVSTLKIQRTQQEDSAVYLCASSPQSCSRAGGAQPQHFGDGTRLSIL.

The V call is TRBV4-2, the J call TRBJ2-7; maybe TRBD1 (6 bases). This CDR3 contains 15 residues. Germline assignment: CDR1 LGHNA and CDR2 YNFKEQ. The V and J ends lost 0 bases and 7 bases respectively, with 16 bases between them. The CDR3: CASSQDFTGGEEQYF. The CDR3 bases are TGTGCCAGCAGCCAAGATTTTACTGGGGGCGAAGAGCAGTACTTC.

The J gene is TRBJ2-5, the V gene TRBV5-1, with D perhaps given as TRBD1 or TRBD2 (6 bases each). CDR1 is SGHRS, CDR2 YFSETQ, per germline. V was cut by 4 bases and J by 0 bases, with 16 bases left in between. CDR3 length: 16 residues. The CDR3 nucleotides are TGCGCCAGCAGCGGGGGGCTATCGGGATACCAAGAGACCCAGTACTTC. It yields the protein CASSGGLSGYQETQYF. The variable domain in full, completed from reference TRBV5-1 and TRBJ2-5, reads KAGVTQTPRYLIKTRGQQVTLSCSPISGHRSVSWYQQTPGQGLQFLFEYFSETQRNKGNFPGRFSGRQFSNSRSEMNVSTLELGDSALYLCASSGGLSGYQETQYFGPGTRLLVL.

V gene TRBV5-4 combines with J gene TRBJ1-1; D not certain. The V end was cut by 1 base, the J end by 4 bases, with 8 bases between. Germline V gene lookup returns CDR1 SGHNT and CDR2 YYREEE (reference sequence). CDR3 length equals 13 residues. The CDR3 loop is CASSLRESTEAFF. DNA of the CDR3: TGTGCCAGCAGCTTGCGGGAATCCACTGAAGCTTTCTTT.

This sequence joins TRBV11-2 and TRBJ2-5, with D possibly matching TRBD1 (5 bases). Trimming left V 0 bases short and J 0 bases short, with 14 bases between. This CDR3 is 17 amino acids long. Germline V gene lookup returns CDR1 SGHAT and CDR2 FQNNGV. The CDR3 loop is CASSLEGPPRDQETQYF. The CDR3 nucleotides are TGTGCCAGCAGCTTAGAGGGCCCCCCCAGGGACCAAGAGACCCAGTACTTC.

The CDR3 DNA reads TGTGCCAGTAGATATAACCCCGGGAACACTGAAGCTTTCTTT. Its translation: CASRYNPGNTEAFF. V gene TRBV19 combines with J gene TRBJ1-1; no firm D call. This CDR3 has 14 amino acids. V lost 6 bases to trimming and J lost 1 base, with 12 bases between them. Germline lookup yields CDR1 LNHDA and CDR2 SQIVND (reference sequence). Based on the CDR3 plus reference TRBV19 and TRBJ1-1, the full variable domain is DGGITQSPKYLFRKEGQNVTLSCEQNLNHDAMYWYRQDPGQGLRLIYYSQIVNDFQKGDIAEGYSVSREKKESFPLTVTSAQKNPTAFYLCASRYNPGNTEAFFGQGTRLTVV.

J is TRBJ1-5 and V is TRBV19, with no clear D. The CDR3 covers 13 residues. Trimming removed 1 base at V and 7 bases at J, with 8 bases between. From germline, CDR1 is LNHDA and CDR2 SQIVND (reference sequence). The CDR3: CASSIGRIQPQHF. The DNA for the CDR3 is TGTGCCAGTAGTATAGGACGGATACAGCCCCAGCATTTT.

CDR3 amino acids: CASDRGGELFF. The CDR3 nucleotides are TGTGCCTCCGATCGGGGGGGGGAGCTGTTTTTT. J is TRBJ2-2 and V is TRBV30; a possible D gene is TRBD2 (6 bases). The germline V gene encodes CDR1 GTSNPN and CDR2 SVGIG (reference sequence). The V end was cut by 7 bases, the J end by 8 bases, with 11 bases between. The CDR3 runs 11 residues.

J is TRBJ2-1 and V is TRBV7-2; TRBD1 agrees at 7 bases. The length of the CDR3 is 12 residues. Germline assignment: CDR1 SGHTA and CDR2 FQGNSA. V dropped 4 bases and J dropped 8; count of bases not matched to a gene: 2. The CDR3 region has the DNA TGTGCCAGCAGCTCACAGGGGCATGAGCAGTTCTTC. This gives the protein CASSSQGHEQFF.

J is TRBJ1-1 and V is TRBV19; no firm D call. Trimming removed 6 bases from V and 4 bases from J, with 9 bases in between. Germline CDR1 reads LNHDA; CDR2 reads SQIVND (reference sequence). This CDR3 has 12 residues. The CDR3 sequence: CASRTGITEAFF. The CDR3 DNA reads as TGTGCCAGTAGAACCGGGATCACTGAAGCTTTCTTT.

The J gene is TRBJ2-1, the V gene TRBV7-9, with 12 bases that match TRBD2. Germline CDR1 reads SEHNR; CDR2 reads FQNEAQ (reference sequence). Trimming at V came to 5 bases and at J to 2 bases, leaving 7 bases not matched to a gene. The CDR3 is made up of 17 amino acids. The CDR3 DNA reads TGTGCCAGCAGCGGGAGACTAGCGGGGGAGACCTACAATGAGCAGTTCTTC. It specifies CASSGRLAGETYNEQFF.

This chain connects TRBV28 to TRBJ2-2, with D tentatively TRBD1 (6 bases). V was cut by 6 bases and J by 2 bases, with 19 bases left in between. The CDR3 is 17 residues long. Germline V gene data show CDR1 as MDHEN and CDR2 as SYDVKM. CDR3 coding DNA: TGTGCCAGCAGAACTAACGACAGGTCAATAAACACCGGGGAGCTGTTTTTT. It yields the protein CASRTNDRSINTGELFF.

The table lists this clone with a few counts. This rearrangement joins TRBV19 to TRBJ1-5; D not certain. Trimming left V 5 bases short and J 5 bases short, with 10 bases between. The CDR3 contains 13 residues. Germline CDR1 is LNHDA and CDR2 is SQIVND (reference sequence). CDR3 amino acids: CASSPASYQPQHF. The DNA of the CDR3 is TGTGCCAGTAGTCCCGCCTCCTATCAGCCCCAGCATTTT.

The gene calls are TRBV7-6 and TRBJ2-5, with D unresolved. There are 13 residues in the CDR3. V shed 4 bases and J shed 5 bases, with 11 bases lying between them. Germline V lookup: CDR1 SGHVS, CDR2 FNYEAQ. The CDR3 here is CASSYDLRETQYF. DNA for the CDR3: TGTGCCAGCAGCTACGACCTCCGGGAGACCCAGTACTTC. The full variable domain, in which reference TRBV7-6 and TRBJ2-5 provide the parts outside the CDR3, is GAGVSQSPRYKVTKRGQDVALRCDPISGHVSLYWYRQALGQGPEFLTYFNYEAQQDKSGLPNDRFSAERPEGSISTLTIQRTEQRDSAMYRCASSYDLRETQYFGPGTRLLVL.

The chain employs TRBV7-8 and TRBJ2-7; TRBD1 agrees at 7 bases. The CDR3 is 14 residues long. Germline CDR1 SGHVS, CDR2 FQNEAQ. V lost 3 bases to trimming and J lost 0 bases; unmatched junction nucleotides: 2. CDR3 sequence reads: CASSFSGGSYEQYF. The CDR3 DNA reads as TGTGCCAGCAGCTTTTCAGGGGGCTCCTACGAGCAGTACTTC.

V usage is TRBV6-5 and J usage is TRBJ2-5, with no clear D. V was shortened by 2 bases and J by 1 base, with 5 bases between the two germline ends. Germline CDR1 reads MNHEY; CDR2 reads SVGAGI. This CDR3 region has 13 residues. The CDR3 bases are TGTGCCAGCAGTTACGGAACCCAAGAGACCCAGTACTTC. Protein: CASSYGTQETQYF.

The rearrangement joins TRBV5-8 to TRBJ1-3; TRBD1 might be the D (5 bases). V lost 0 bases, J lost 0 bases, and 7 bases lay in between. The germline CDR1 and CDR2 sequences are SGHTS and YDEGEE. The CDR3 is 15 amino acids. The CDR3 sequence: CASSLEQVSGNTIYF. Written as DNA, the CDR3 is TGTGCCAGCAGCTTGGAACAGGTCTCTGGAAACACCATATATTTT.